This entry describes one T cell receptor beta chain. Generated by immunoSEQ multiplex PCR, the TCRdb table keeps only in-frame clones and is missing some. Of about 53,000 clones listed, roughly nine tenths are singletons. These data are taken from a study of control samples from healthy donors and cancer patients. This CDR3 has 13 residues. CDR1 MNHNY and CDR2 SVGAGI come from the germline V gene (reference sequence). V lost 11 bases and J 4 bases, leaving 17 bases between the germline ends. This chain uses TRBV6-6 with TRBJ1-2, with D possibly being TRBD1 (5 bases). The sequence came from a man aged 55 to 70 with head and neck cancer. Sequenced sample: PBMCs. The CDR3, as DNA: TGTGCCTCCGGCGCACAGGAAGTCTATGGCTACACCTTC. This translates into CASGAQEVYGYTF.